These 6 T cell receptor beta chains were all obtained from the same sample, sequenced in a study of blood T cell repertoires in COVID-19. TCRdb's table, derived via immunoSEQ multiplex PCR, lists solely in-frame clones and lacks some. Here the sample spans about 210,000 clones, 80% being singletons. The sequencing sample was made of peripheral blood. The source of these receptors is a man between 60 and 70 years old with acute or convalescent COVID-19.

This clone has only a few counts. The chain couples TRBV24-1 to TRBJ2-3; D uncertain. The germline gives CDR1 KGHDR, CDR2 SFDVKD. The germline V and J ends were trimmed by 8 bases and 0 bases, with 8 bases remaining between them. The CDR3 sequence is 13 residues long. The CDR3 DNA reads TGTGCCACCAACACAGAGAGCACAGATACGCAGTATTTT. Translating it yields CATNTESTDTQYF.

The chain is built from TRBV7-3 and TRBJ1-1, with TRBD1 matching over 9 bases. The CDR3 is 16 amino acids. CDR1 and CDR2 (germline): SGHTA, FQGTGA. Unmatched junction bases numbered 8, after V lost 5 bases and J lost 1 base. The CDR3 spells CASSLTGGASNTEAFF. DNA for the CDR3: TGTGCCAGCAGCCTGACAGGGGGGGCGTCGAACACTGAAGCTTTCTTT.

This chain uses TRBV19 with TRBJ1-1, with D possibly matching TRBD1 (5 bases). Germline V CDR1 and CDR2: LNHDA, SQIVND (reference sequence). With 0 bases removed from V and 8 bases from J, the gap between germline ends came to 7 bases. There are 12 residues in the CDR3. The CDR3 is CASSIEGQEAFF. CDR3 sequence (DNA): TGTGCCAGTAGTATAGAGGGGCAGGAAGCTTTCTTT.

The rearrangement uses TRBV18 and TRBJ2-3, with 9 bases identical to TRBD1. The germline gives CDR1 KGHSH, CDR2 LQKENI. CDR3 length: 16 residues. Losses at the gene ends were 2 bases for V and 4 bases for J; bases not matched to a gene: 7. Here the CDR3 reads CASSPTGTGSADTQYF. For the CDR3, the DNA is TGTGCCAGCTCACCAACTGGGACAGGGAGCGCAGATACGCAGTATTTT. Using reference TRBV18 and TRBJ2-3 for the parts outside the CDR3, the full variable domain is NAGVMQNPRHLVRRRGQEARLRCSPMKGHSHVYWYRQLPEEGLKFMVYLQKENIIDESGMPKERFSAEFPKEGPSILRIQQVVRGDSAAYFCASSPTGTGSADTQYFGPGTRLTVL.

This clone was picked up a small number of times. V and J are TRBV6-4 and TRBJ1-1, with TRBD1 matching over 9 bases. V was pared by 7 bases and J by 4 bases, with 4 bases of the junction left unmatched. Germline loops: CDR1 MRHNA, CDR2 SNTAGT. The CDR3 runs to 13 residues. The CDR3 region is CASKMTGGTEAFF. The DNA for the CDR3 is TGTGCCAGCAAGATGACAGGGGGCACTGAAGCTTTCTTT.

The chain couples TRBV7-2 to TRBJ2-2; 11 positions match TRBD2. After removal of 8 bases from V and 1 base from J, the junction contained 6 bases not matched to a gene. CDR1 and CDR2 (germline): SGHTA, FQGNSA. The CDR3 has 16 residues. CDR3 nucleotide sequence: TGTGCCAGCCCGATAGCGGGGGGGCTGAACACCGGGGAGCTGTTTTTT. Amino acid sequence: CASPIAGGLNTGELFF.